This passage covers 9 T cell receptor beta chains from one sample sequenced in a study of T cell repertoires in cytomegalovirus infection. Each CDR3 protein gets one entry after TCRdb re-called the reads with MiXCR. Here the sample spans over 250,000 distinct CDR3 sequences, roughly 25% being singletons. Sequences were obtained from PBMCs. Receptor source: a human donor in good health (CMV status not recorded). Some clones in this sample may be carry-over from other donors' samples.

This clonotype showed up many times. The rearrangement joins TRBV7-2 to TRBJ2-7, with D unclear. This CDR3 contains 16 residues. With 1 base removed from V and 0 bases from J, the gap between germline ends came to 13 bases. Germline loops: CDR1 SGHTA, CDR2 FQGNSA. The CDR3 reads CASSLDGSRSSYEQYF. The CDR3, as DNA: TGTGCCAGCAGCTTAGATGGGTCGAGAAGCTCCTACGAGCAGTACTTC. Full variable domain (outside the CDR3, taken from reference TRBV7-2 and TRBJ2-7): GAGVSQSPSNKVTEKGKDVELRCDPISGHTALYWYRQSLGQGLEFLIYFQGNSAPDKSGLPSDRFSAERTGGSVSTLTIQRTQQEDSAVYLCASSLDGSRSSYEQYFGPGTRLTVT.

DNA of the CDR3: TGTGCCAGCAGTGCCTTTTCGGATGGCACAGATACGCAGTATTTT. Translation: CASSAFSDGTDTQYF. This rearrangement joins TRBV6-4 to TRBJ2-3; D is uncertain. Per the germline V gene, CDR1 is MRHNA and CDR2 is SNTAGT. The CDR3 length is 15 residues. The V gene lost 4 bases and the J gene lost 1 base, with 12 bases spanning the gap.

This clonotype was picked up a small number of times. V is TRBV2 and J is TRBJ2-2; TRBD1 aligns across 11 bases. The CDR3 sequence is 15 residues long. Germline V gives CDR1 SNHLY, CDR2 FYNNEI. The J segment lost 8 bases and the V segment lost 0 bases, leaving 2 bases of the junction unmatched. CDR3 in amino acids: CASSEAGTGGGELFF. CDR3 nucleotides: TGTGCCAGCAGTGAAGCCGGGACAGGGGGGGGGGAGCTGTTTTTT.

The V and J genes are TRBV19 and TRBJ2-2, with 8 bases fitting TRBD1. The germline gives CDR1 LNHDA, CDR2 SQIVND (reference sequence). This CDR3 contains 13 residues. Trimming took 10 bases from V and 7 from J; bases not matched to a gene: 8. The CDR3 region is CATRRQGFGELFF. The CDR3 region has the DNA TGTGCCACCAGACGACAGGGGTTCGGGGAGCTGTTTTTT.

This sequence joins TRBV20-1 and TRBJ2-5; 11 bases fit TRBD2. This CDR3 region has 15 residues. Germline CDR1 DFQATT, CDR2 SNEGSKA (reference sequence). Germline trimming cut 3 bases from V and 0 bases from J; bases unmatched to any gene: 3. CDR3 bases: TGCAGTGCTAGGATAGCGGGAGGGCACCAAGAGACCCAGTACTTC. Residues: CSARIAGGHQETQYF.

The sample holds a few counts of this clonotype. The V and J genes are TRBV7-9 and TRBJ1-1, with D uncertain. The CDR3 sequence is 14 residues long. From germline, CDR1 is SEHNR and CDR2 FQNEAQ (reference sequence). V dropped 5 bases and J dropped 3 bases, with 13 bases sitting between them. The CDR3 nucleotides read TGTGCCAGCAGCCCCCGAGCTATCGACACTGAAGCTTTCTTT. Translating gives CASSPRAIDTEAFF.

This clonotype was counted between two and nine times. CDR3 nucleotide sequence: TGTGCCAGCAGCTTGGGGACAGGGATTGGCTACACCTTC. This codes for CASSLGTGIGYTF. V and J are TRBV7-2 and TRBJ1-2; 9 bases match TRBD1. Trimming took 3 bases from V and 7 from J; bases not matched to a gene: 3. The CDR3 contains 13 residues. Germline-derived CDR1 and CDR2 are SGHTA and FQGNSA.

This clonotype came up a few times. This chain connects TRBV7-9 to TRBJ1-5; 12 nucleotides align to TRBD1. The CDR3 contains 16 residues. The germline gives CDR1 SEHNR, CDR2 FQNEAQ (reference sequence). V dropped 1 base and J dropped 5; count of bases not matched to a gene: 3. Here the CDR3 DNA reads TGTGCCAGCAGCTTAGGGGACAGGGGGCAACATCAGCCCCAGCATTTT. Residues: CASSLGDRGQHQPQHF.

This clonotype came up a few times. The V call is TRBV10-2, the J call TRBJ2-1, with D unresolved. V was clipped by 7 bases and J by 1 base, with 8 bases between them. The CDR3 loop spans 13 amino acids. Germline CDR1 is WSHSY and CDR2 is SAAADI. CDR3: CASKVGSYNEQFF. In nucleotides, the CDR3 is TGCGCCAGCAAGGTGGGATCCTACAATGAGCAGTTCTTC.